Sequencing of this TCR beta chain was carried out in a study of shared clonotypes between healthy human individuals. As to this clone: No antigen is known for it.

The repertoire was sequenced with immunoSEQ multiplex PCR; TCRdb's copy has only in-frame clones and lacks some. This table holds about 380,000 clones, approximately 96% found once. Whole-study findings and limits: Large depth notwithstanding, sorted-subset sequencing proved incomplete by rarefaction.

CDR1 MGHRA and CDR2 YSYEKL come from the germline V gene. The germline V and J ends were trimmed by 1 base and 1 base, with 13 bases remaining between them. The CDR3 has 16 residues. The receptor was derived from a man aged 25-40 years in good health. The J gene is TRBJ2-5, the V gene TRBV4-1; no firm D call. The specimen was memory CD8+ T cells sorted from blood. Subset indicated: CD45RO+ cells pooled with CCR7-negative TemRA cells. The CDR3 spells CASSQGRKTFQETQYF. For the CDR3, the DNA is TGCGCCAGCAGCCAAGGCAGGAAGACCTTCCAAGAGACCCAGTACTTC.